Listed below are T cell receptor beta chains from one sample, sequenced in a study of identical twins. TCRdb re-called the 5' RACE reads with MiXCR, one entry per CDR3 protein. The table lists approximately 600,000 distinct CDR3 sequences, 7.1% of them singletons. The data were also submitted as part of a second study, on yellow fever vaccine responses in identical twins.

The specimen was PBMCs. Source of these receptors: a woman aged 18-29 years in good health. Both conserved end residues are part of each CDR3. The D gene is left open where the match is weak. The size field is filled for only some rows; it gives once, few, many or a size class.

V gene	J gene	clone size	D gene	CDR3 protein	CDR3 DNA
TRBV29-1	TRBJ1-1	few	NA	CSVAGGADTEAFF	TGCAGCGTTGCTGGGGGCGCGGACACTGAAGCTTTCTTT
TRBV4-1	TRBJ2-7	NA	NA	CASSQAWKTNEQYF	TGCGCCAGCAGCCAAGCCTGGAAGACCAACGAGCAGTACTTC
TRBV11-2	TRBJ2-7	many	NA	CASSPQVQDEQYF	TGTGCCAGCAGCCCTCAGGTTCAGGACGAGCAGTACTTC
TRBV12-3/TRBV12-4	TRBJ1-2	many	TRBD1	CATYNRGPDGYTF	TGTGCCACTTACAACAGGGGGCCGGATGGCTACACCTTC
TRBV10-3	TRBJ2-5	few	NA	CATTPLGPGETQYF	TGTGCCACAACCCCGCTGGGGCCCGGGGAGACCCAGTACTTC
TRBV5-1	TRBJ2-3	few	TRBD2	CASREREGADTQYF	TGCGCCAGCAGAGAGCGGGAAGGTGCAGATACGCAGTATTTT
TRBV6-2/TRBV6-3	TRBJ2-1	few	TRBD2	CASGRTSGPWDEQFF	TGTGCCAGCGGGCGGACTAGCGGGCCTTGGGATGAGCAGTTCTTC
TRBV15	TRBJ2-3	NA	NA	CATSRGPAVDTQYF	TGTGCCACCAGCAGAGGGCCGGCTGTTGATACGCAGTATTTT
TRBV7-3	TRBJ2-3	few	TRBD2	CASSPMTSGRYTDTQYF	TGTGCCAGCAGCCCCATGACTAGCGGGAGGTACACAGATACGCAGTATTTT
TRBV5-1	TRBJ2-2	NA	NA	CASSFRSAGGELFF	TGCGCCAGCAGCTTTAGAAGTGCCGGCGGGGAGCTGTTTTTT
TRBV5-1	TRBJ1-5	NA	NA	CASSLAGSETQPQHF	TGCGCCAGCAGCTTGGCCGGTTCAGAAACTCAGCCCCAGCATTTT
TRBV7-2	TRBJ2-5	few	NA	CASSLGTAYQETQYF	TGTGCCAGCAGCTTAGGGACGGCGTACCAAGAGACCCAGTACTTC
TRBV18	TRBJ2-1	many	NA	CASSPFQIDEQFF	TGTGCCAGCTCACCATTCCAAATAGATGAGCAGTTCTTC
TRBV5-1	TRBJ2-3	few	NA	CASSFGRLGTDTQYF	TGCGCCAGCAGCTTTGGTAGATTGGGGACAGATACGCAGTATTTT
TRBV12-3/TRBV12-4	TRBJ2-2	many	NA	CASTTGERELFF	TGTGCCAGCACCACCGGGGAACGGGAGCTGTTTTTT
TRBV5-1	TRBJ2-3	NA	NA	CASSIEKSTDTQYF	TGCGCCAGCAGCATCGAAAAGAGTACAGATACGCAGTATTTT
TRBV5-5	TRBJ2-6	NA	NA	CASSWPRAGANVLTF	TGTGCCAGCAGCTGGCCCAGGGCTGGGGCCAACGTCCTGACTTTC
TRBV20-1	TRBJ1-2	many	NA	CSDGSNYGYTF	TGCAGTGACGGTTCTAACTATGGCTACACCTTC
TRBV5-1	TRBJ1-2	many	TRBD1	CASSYSPGGPGYTF	TGCGCCAGTTCGTATTCGCCAGGGGGCCCTGGCTACACCTTC
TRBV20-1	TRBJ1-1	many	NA	CSATVNTEAFF	TGCAGTGCTACAGTGAACACTGAAGCTTTCTTT
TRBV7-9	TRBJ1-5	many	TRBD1	CASSSGQGLDQPQHF	TGTGCCAGCAGCTCCGGACAGGGGTTGGATCAGCCCCAGCATTTT
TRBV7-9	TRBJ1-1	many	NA	CASSSGGGTEAFF	TGTGCCAGCAGCTCTGGGGGGGGCACTGAAGCTTTCTTT
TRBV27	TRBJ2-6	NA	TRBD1	CASSPGTGISGANVLTF	TGTGCCAGCAGTCCGGGGACAGGGATCTCTGGGGCCAACGTCCTGACTTTC
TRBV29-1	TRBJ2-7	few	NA	CSVEDFSGRGYEQYF	TGCAGCGTTGAAGATTTTAGCGGCAGGGGCTACGAGCAGTACTTC